This T cell receptor (beta chain) emerged from a study of monozygotic twins with cystic fibrosis. The CDR3 length is 15 residues. Germline CDR1 MNHEY, CDR2 SVGAGI. V gave up 4 bases and J gave up 0 bases, with 10 bases separating them. This clone appeared a few times. Its specificity is unknown. Notes on the study in general: Monozygotic CF twin pairs shared significantly more nucleotide-identical clonotypes than unrelated CF individuals did. Low clonality (median around 0.0096) suggested a mostly naive repertoire.

Data came from immunoSEQ multiplex PCR; TCRdb stores just in-frame clones and leaves some out. The profile covers 8,000 or so clones, with approximately 93% appearing a single time and 0.5% to 0.65% taken by the ten largest. Specimen: blood. The sequence was collected from a boy between 2 and 10 years old with cystic fibrosis. V and J are TRBV6-5 and TRBJ2-4; D is possibly TRBD2 (5 bases). CDR3 in amino acids: CASSSGVGAKNIQYF. The CDR3 DNA reads as TGTGCCAGCAGTTCCGGGGTTGGAGCCAAAAACATTCAGTACTTC.